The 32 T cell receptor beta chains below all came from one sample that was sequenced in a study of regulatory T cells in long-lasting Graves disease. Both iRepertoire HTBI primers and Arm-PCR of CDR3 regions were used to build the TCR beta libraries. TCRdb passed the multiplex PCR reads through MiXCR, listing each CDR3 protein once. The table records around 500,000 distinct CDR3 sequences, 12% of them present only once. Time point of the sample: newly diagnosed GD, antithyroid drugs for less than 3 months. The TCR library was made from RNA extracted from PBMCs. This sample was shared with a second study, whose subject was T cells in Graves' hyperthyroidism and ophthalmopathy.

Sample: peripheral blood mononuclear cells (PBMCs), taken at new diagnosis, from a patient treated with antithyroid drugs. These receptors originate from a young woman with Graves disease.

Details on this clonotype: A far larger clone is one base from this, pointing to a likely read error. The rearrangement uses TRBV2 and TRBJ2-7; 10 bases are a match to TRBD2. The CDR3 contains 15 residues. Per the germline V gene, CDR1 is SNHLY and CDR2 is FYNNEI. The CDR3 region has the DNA TGTGCCAGCAGTTTCTGGACTAGCGGACCCTACGAGCAGCACTTC. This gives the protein CASSFWTSGPYEQHF.

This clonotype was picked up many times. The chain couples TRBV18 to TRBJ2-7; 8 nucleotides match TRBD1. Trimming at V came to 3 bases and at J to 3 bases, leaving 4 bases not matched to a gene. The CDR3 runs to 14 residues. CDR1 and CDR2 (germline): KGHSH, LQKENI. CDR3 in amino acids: CASSPTGDHYEQYF. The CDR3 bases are TGTGCCAGCTCACCGACAGGGGATCACTACGAGCAGTACTTC.

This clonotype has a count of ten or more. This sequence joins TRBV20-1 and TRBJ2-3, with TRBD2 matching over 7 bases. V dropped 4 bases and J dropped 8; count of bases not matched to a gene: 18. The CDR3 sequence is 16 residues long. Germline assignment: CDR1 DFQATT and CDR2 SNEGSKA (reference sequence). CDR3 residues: CSATAVASGARGTQYF. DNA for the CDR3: TGCAGTGCTACAGCTGTTGCTAGCGGTGCCCGTGGTACGCAGTATTTT.

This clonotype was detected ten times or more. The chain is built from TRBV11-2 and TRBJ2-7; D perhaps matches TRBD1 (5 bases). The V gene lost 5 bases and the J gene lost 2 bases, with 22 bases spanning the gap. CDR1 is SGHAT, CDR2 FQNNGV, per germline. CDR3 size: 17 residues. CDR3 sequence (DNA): TGTGCCAGCAGCCGCCATTATCATCAGGGTGAAGCCTACGAGCAGTACTTC. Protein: CASSRHYHQGEAYEQYF.

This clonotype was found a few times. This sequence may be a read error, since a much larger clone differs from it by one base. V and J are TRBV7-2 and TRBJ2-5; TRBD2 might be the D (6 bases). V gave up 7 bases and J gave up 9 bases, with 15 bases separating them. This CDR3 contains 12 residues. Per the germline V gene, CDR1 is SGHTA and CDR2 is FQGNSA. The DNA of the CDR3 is TGTGCCAGCACTTTGGGGGAGGAGGCCCAGTACTTC. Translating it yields CASTLGEEAQYF.

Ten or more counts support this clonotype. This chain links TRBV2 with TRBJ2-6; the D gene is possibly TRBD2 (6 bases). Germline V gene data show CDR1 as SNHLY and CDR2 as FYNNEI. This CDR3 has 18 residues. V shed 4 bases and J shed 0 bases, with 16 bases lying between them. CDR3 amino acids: CASSGGGGFISGANVLTF. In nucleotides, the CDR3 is TGTGCCAGCAGTGGGGGTGGAGGGTTTATCTCTGGGGCCAACGTCCTGACTTTC.

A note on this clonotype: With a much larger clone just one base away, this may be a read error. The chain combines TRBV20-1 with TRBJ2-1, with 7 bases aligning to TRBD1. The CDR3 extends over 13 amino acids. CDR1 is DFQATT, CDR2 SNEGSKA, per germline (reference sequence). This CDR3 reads CSAIRQGYNERFF. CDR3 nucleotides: TGCAGTGCTATACGACAGGGTTACAATGAGCGGTTCTTC.

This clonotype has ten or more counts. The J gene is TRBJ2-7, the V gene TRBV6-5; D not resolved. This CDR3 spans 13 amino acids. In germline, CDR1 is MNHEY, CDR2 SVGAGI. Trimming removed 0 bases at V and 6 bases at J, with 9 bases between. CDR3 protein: CASSYSISSEQYF. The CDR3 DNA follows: TGTGCCAGCAGTTACTCGATTTCCAGCGAGCAGTACTTC.

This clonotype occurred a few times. The CDR3 DNA follows: TGTGCCAGCAGCGCGCCTCTAACAGGGGGCAGCTACGGCTACACCTTC. It specifies CASSAPLTGGSYGYTF. The rearrangement uses TRBV9 and TRBJ1-2, with 9 bases lining up with TRBD1. The CDR3 is 16 residues long. CDR1 is SGDLS, CDR2 YYNGEE, per germline. The trim removed 3 bases at V and 8 bases at J, leaving 14 bases unmatched.

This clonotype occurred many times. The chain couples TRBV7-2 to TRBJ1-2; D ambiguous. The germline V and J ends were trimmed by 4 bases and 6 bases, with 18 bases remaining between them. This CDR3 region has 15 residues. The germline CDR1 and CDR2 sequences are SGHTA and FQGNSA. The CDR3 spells CASSSTPLRSDGYTF. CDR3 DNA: TGTGCCAGCAGCTCGACCCCCCTAAGGAGCGATGGCTACACCTTC.

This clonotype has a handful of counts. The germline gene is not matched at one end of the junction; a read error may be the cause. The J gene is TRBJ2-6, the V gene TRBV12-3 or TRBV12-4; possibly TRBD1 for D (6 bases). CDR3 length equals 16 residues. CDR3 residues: CASGLTGFSGANVLTF. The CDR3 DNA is TGTGCCAGCGGTTTGACAGGTTTTTCTGGGGCCAACGTCCTGACTTTC.

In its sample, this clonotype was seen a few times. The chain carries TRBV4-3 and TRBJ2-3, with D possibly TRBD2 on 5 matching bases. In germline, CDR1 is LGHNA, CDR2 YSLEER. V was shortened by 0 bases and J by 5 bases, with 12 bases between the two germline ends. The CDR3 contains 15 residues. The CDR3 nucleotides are TGCGCCAGCAGCCAAGATTCCCGGGGTGGAGATACGCAGTATTTT. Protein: CASSQDSRGGDTQYF.

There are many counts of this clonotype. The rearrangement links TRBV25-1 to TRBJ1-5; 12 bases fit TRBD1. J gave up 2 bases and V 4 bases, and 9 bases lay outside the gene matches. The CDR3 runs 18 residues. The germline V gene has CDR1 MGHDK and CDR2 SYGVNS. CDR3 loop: CASSVGARDRGRNQPQHF. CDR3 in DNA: TGTGCCAGCAGTGTAGGAGCTCGGGACAGGGGGCGCAATCAGCCCCAGCATTTT.

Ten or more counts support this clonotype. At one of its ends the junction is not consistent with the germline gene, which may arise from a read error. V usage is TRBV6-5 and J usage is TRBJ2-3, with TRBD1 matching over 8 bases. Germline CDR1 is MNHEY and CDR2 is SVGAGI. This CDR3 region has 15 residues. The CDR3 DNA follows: TGTGCCGGCAGTTCCTGGACAGGGAGGACAGATACGCAGTATTTT. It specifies CAGSSWTGRTDTQYF.

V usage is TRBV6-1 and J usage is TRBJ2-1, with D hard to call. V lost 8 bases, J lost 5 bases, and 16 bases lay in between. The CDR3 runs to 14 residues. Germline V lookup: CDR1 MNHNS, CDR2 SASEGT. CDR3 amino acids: CASSPRGRDNEQFF. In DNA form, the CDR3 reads TGTGCCAGCTCCCCACGCGGTCGCGACAATGAGCAGTTCTTC.

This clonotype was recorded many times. The CDR3 loop is CASSLTSTGELFF. The CDR3 nucleotides read TGTGCCAGCAGTTTGACTAGCACCGGGGAGCTGTTTTTT. The genes are TRBV6-2 or TRBV6-3 and TRBJ2-2, with D maybe TRBD2 (6 bases). This CDR3 has 13 residues. V dropped 4 bases and J dropped 4 bases, with 7 bases sitting between them. Per germline, CDR1 MNHEY and CDR2 SVGEGT.

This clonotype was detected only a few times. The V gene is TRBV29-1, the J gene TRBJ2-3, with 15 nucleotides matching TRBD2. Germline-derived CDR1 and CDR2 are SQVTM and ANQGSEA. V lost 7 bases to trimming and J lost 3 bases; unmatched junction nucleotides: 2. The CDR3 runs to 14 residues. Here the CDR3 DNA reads TGCAGCGCAGGGACTAGCGGGGGGACAGATACGCAGTATTTT. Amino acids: CSAGTSGGTDTQYF.

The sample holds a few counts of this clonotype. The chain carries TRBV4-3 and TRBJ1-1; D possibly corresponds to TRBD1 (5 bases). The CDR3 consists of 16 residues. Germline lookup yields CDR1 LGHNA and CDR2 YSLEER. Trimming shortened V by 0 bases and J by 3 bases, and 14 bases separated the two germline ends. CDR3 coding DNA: TGCGCCAGCAGCCAAGAAGGGAGGGGTAGGGACACTGAAGCTTTCTTT. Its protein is CASSQEGRGRDTEAFF.

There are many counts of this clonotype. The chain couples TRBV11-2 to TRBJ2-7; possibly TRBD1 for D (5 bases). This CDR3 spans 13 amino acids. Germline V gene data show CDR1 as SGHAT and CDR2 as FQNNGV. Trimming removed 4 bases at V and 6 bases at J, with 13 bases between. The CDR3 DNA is TGTGCCAGCAGCTCATCCAGGGTAGGCGAGCAGTACTTC. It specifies CASSSSRVGEQYF.

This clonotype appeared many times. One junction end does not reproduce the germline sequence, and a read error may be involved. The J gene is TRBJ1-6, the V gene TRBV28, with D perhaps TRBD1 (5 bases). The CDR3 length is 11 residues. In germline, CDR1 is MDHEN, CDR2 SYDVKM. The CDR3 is CASMSRDGYYF. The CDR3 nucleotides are TGTGCCAGCATGAGTCGGGACGGCTATTACTTT.

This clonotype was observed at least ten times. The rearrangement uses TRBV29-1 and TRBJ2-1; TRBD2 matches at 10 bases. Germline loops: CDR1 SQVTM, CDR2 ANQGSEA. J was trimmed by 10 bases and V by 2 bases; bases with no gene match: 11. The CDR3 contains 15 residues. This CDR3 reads CSVEPSGRGLGEQFF. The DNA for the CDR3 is TGCAGCGTTGAACCGAGCGGGAGGGGGTTGGGAGAGCAGTTCTTC.

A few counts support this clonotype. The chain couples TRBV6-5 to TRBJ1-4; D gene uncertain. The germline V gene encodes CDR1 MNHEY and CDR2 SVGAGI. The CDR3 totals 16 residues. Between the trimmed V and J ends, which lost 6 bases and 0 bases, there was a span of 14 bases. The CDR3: CASSYPGSATNEKLFF. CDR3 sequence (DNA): TGTGCCAGCAGCTACCCAGGTTCGGCAACTAATGAAAAACTGTTTTTT.

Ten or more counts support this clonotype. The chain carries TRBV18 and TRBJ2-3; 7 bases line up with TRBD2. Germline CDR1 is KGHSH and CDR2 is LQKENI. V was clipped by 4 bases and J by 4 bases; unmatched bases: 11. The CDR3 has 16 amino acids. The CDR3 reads CASSLTSDYPADTQYF. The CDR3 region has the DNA TGTGCCAGCTCACTTACTAGCGACTACCCCGCAGATACGCAGTATTTT. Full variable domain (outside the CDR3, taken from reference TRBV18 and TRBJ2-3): NAGVMQNPRHLVRRRGQEARLRCSPMKGHSHVYWYRQLPEEGLKFMVYLQKENIIDESGMPKERFSAEFPKEGPSILRIQQVVRGDSAAYFCASSLTSDYPADTQYFGPGTRLTVL.

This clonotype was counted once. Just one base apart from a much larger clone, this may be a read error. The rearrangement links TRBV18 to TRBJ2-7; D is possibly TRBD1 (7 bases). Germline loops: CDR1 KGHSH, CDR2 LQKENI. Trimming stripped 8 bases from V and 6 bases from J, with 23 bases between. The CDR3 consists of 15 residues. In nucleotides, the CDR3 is TGTGCCAGCGCCACCCGACAGGGAGGTATCTGCGAGCAGTACTTC. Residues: CASATRQGGICEQYF. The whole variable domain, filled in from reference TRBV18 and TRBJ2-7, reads NAGVMQNPRHLVRRRGQEARLRCSPMKGHSHVYWYRQLPEEGLKFMVYLQKENIIDESGMPKERFSAEFPKEGPSILRIQQVVRGDSAAYFCASATRQGGICEQYFGPGTRLTVT.

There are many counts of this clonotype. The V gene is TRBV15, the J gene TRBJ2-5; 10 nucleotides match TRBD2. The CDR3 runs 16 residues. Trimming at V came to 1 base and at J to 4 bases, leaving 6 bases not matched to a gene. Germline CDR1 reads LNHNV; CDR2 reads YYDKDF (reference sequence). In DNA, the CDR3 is TGTGCCACCAGCAGAGTGGCTAGCGGGAGATCAGAGACCCAGTACTTC. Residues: CATSRVASGRSETQYF.

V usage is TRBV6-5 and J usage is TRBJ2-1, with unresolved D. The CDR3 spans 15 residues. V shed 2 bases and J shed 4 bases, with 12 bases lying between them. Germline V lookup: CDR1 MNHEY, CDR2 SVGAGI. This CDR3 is CASSYGGAGYNEQFF. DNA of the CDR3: TGTGCCAGCAGTTACGGCGGAGCTGGGTACAATGAGCAGTTCTTC.

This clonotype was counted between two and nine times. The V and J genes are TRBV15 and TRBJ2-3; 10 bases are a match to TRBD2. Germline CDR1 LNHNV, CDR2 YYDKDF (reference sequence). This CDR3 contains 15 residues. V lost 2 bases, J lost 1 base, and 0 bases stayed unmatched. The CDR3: CATSRLAGGTDTQYF. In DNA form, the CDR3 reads TGTGCCACCAGCAGACTAGCGGGAGGCACAGATACGCAGTATTTT.

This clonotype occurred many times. The CDR3 region has the DNA TGTGCCAGTAGTATTAGCGCCCTAGCGGGGGACTACAATGAGCAGTTCTTC. This sequence encodes CASSISALAGDYNEQFF. This chain links TRBV19 with TRBJ2-1, with TRBD2 matching over 10 bases. The CDR3 has 17 residues. CDR1 LNHDA and CDR2 SQIVND come from the germline V gene (reference sequence). V gave up 3 bases and J gave up 3 bases; unmatched junction bases: 8.

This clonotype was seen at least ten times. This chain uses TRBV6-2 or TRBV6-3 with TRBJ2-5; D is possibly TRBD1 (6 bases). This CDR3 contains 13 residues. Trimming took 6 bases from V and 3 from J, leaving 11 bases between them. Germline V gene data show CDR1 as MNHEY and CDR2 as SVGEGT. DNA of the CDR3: TGTGCCAGCAGCCGGGACAACGAAGAGACCCAGTACTTC. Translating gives CASSRDNEETQYF.

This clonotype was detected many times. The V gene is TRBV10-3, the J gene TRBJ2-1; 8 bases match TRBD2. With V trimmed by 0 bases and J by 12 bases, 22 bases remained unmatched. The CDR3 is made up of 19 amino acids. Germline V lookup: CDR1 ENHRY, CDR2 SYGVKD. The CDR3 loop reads CAISESALDGTRRSRGQFF. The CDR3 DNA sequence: TGTGCCATCAGTGAGTCAGCTTTGGACGGGACTAGACGCTCAAGGGGGCAGTTCTTC.

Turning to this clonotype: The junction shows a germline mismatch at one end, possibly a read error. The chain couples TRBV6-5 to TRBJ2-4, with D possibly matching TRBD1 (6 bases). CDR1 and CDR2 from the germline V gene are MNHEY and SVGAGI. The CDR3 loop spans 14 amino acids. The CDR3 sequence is CASSYSKLQRDMDF. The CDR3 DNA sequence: TGTGCCAGCAGTTATTCGAAGCTCCAACGGGACATGGACTTC.

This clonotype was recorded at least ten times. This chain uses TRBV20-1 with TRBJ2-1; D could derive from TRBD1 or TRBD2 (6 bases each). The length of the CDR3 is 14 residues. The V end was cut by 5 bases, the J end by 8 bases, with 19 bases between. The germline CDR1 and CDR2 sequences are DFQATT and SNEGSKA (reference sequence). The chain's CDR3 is CSASGAGPFHEQFF. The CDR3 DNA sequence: TGCAGTGCTTCGGGGGCGGGGCCATTTCATGAGCAGTTCTTC.